The next 29 T cell receptor beta chains were all read from a single sample in a study of regulatory T cells in long-lasting Graves disease. Relying on iRepertoire HTBI primers and Arm-PCR of CDR3 regions, the team built TCR beta libraries. MiXCR was run by TCRdb on the multiplex PCR reads, yielding one entry per CDR3 protein. The sample records around 330,000 distinct CDR3 sequences, 15% to 20% being singletons. As for time point: newly diagnosed GD, antithyroid drugs for less than 3 months. Making the TCR library involved RNA that had been extracted from PBMCs. This material consisted of peripheral blood mononuclear cells (PBMCs), taken at new diagnosis, from a patient treated with antithyroid drugs. The receptors derive from a female donor with Graves disease.

This clonotype was recorded at least ten times. V usage is TRBV19 and J usage is TRBJ2-3; TRBD2 matches at 9 bases. Germline assignment: CDR1 LNHDA and CDR2 SQIVND (reference sequence). The V segment lost 1 base and the J segment 0 bases; nucleotides outside the gene matches: 2. This CDR3 has 16 residues. CDR3 region: CASSIGLAASTDTQYF. Written as DNA, the CDR3 is TGTGCCAGTAGTATAGGACTAGCGGCAAGCACAGATACGCAGTATTTT.

The rearrangement links TRBV4-1 to TRBJ1-1, with D perhaps matching TRBD1 (5 bases). With 2 bases removed from V and 10 bases from J, the gap between germline ends came to 14 bases. Germline V gives CDR1 MGHRA, CDR2 YSYEKL. The CDR3 has 13 residues. The DNA for the CDR3 is TGCGCCAGCAGCCAACAGGAGTGGGGGGGAGCTTTCTTT. It yields the protein CASSQQEWGGAFF.

This clonotype came up many times. V is TRBV9 and J is TRBJ2-7; 11 bases are a match to TRBD2. The trim removed 0 bases at V and 3 bases at J, leaving 5 bases unmatched. There are 16 residues in the CDR3. Per germline, CDR1 SGDLS and CDR2 YYNGEE. The CDR3: CASSVGTSGSLYEQYF. In nucleotides, the CDR3 is TGTGCCAGCAGCGTAGGGACTAGCGGGTCCCTCTACGAGCAGTACTTC.

Concerning this clonotype itself: A single base is all that separates this from a far larger clone, so a read error is likely. The chain uses TRBV11-1 and TRBJ2-1; D is ambiguous. The J call is in doubt because the DNA end fits TRBJ2-5 better. Germline values: CDR1 SGHAT, CDR2 FQDESV (reference sequence). This CDR3 is built from 13 residues. The CDR3 DNA reads as TGTGCCGGCAGCGTTAGGGCCCGAGAGACCCAGTACTTC. Translating gives CAGSVRARETQYF.

The chain couples TRBV4-1 to TRBJ1-2, with D unclear. In germline, CDR1 is MGHRA, CDR2 YSYEKL. The CDR3 runs to 16 residues. V was pared by 0 bases and J by 6 bases, with 17 bases between. CDR3 bases: TGCGCCAGCAGCCAAGATTCCGGGCTAATAAGGCATGGCTACACCTTC. It is translated as CASSQDSGLIRHGYTF.

With regard to this clonotype: A much larger clone lies a single base off, so this may be a read error. This chain uses TRBV6-1 with TRBJ2-2, with 8 positions matching TRBD2. Germline lookup yields CDR1 MNHNS and CDR2 SASEGT. This CDR3 region has 16 residues. The CDR3 region has the DNA TGTACCAGCAGCCTCAGCCGGGGGGGAGTCACCGGGGAGCTGTTTTTT. It codes for CTSSLSRGGVTGELFF.

The chain has TRBV24-1 and TRBJ2-1; possible D gene TRBD2, 5 bases. Germline V gene data show CDR1 as KGHDR and CDR2 as SFDVKD. This CDR3 region has 16 residues. V lost 0 bases, J lost 3 bases, and 11 bases lay in between. In DNA, the CDR3 is TGTGCCACCAGTGATTTGGGGTTTGCGGGCTACAATGAGCAGTTCTTC. Protein sequence: CATSDLGFAGYNEQFF.

This clonotype was counted many times. V gene TRBV24-1 combines with J gene TRBJ2-1; D is unresolved. CDR3 length equals 13 residues. V dropped 4 bases and J dropped 2 bases, with 5 bases sitting between them. The germline V gene encodes CDR1 KGHDR and CDR2 SFDVKD. The CDR3 loop is CATSEGTYNEQFF. As DNA, the CDR3 is TGTGCCACCAGTGAAGGGACCTACAATGAGCAGTTCTTC.

This clonotype was seen repeatedly, ten times or more. V is TRBV25-1 and J is TRBJ1-5, with D perhaps TRBD1 (5 bases). The V gene lost 9 bases and the J gene lost 4 bases, with 13 bases spanning the gap. Germline V CDR1 and CDR2: MGHDK, SYGVNS. CDR3 length: 13 amino acids. CDR3 bases: TGTGCCAGTACCGGGACGGAGAATCAGCCCCAGCATTTT. Protein: CASTGTENQPQHF.

This chain links TRBV28 with TRBJ1-1; possibly TRBD1 for D (6 bases). The CDR3 has 13 amino acids. The V end lost 8 bases, the J end lost 0 bases, and 10 bases lay between the germline ends. Looked up from germline, CDR1 is MDHEN and CDR2 is SYDVKM. The CDR3, as DNA: TGTGCCAGCCTGGACAGCATGAACACTGAAGCTTTCTTT. This translates into CASLDSMNTEAFF.

The chain carries TRBV5-1 and TRBJ2-3; the match to TRBD2 covers 7 bases. Germline-derived CDR1 and CDR2 are SGHRS and YFSETQ. The CDR3 has 16 amino acids. The V gene end was trimmed by 0 bases and the J gene end by 3 bases; junction bases not matched to a gene: 7. The CDR3, as DNA: TGCGCCAGCAGCTTGGCCGGGTCGGGAGGTACAGATACGCAGTATTTT. Its translation is CASSLAGSGGTDTQYF.

The chain recombines TRBV5-6 with TRBJ2-7; 7 nucleotides align to TRBD1. The CDR3 is 15 residues long. The V segment lost 0 bases and the J segment 4 bases; nucleotides outside the gene matches: 7. Germline V gene sequence: CDR1 SGHDT, CDR2 YYEEEE. CDR3 DNA: TGTGCCAGCAGCTTGGCCACGGGACAGAGATACGAGCAGTACTTC. Its translation is CASSLATGQRYEQYF. Drawing the rest from reference TRBV5-6 and TRBJ2-7, the complete variable domain is DAGVTQSPTHLIKTRGQQVTLRCSPKSGHDTVSWYQQALGQGPQFIFQYYEEEERQRGNFPDRFSGHQFPNYSSELNVNALLLGDSALYLCASSLATGQRYEQYFGPGTRLTVT.

With regard to this clonotype: A far larger clone differs by one base, so this is likely a read error. V usage is TRBV3-1 and J usage is TRBJ2-3; a possible D gene is TRBD2 (5 bases). Germline V gene data show CDR1 as LGHDT and CDR2 as YNNKEL (reference sequence). This CDR3 comprises 13 residues. Here the CDR3 reads CASSQDQRAGAVF. CDR3 nucleotide sequence: TGTGCCAGCAGCCAAGACCAGAGGGCTGGAGCTGTCTTT.

V and J are TRBV2 and TRBJ1-1; 9 bases align to TRBD1. This CDR3 is built from 16 residues. Germline V gene data show CDR1 as SNHLY and CDR2 as FYNNEI. Trimming cost V 7 bases and J 0 bases; bases outside gene matches: 9. CDR3 sequence (DNA): TGTGCCAGCAACCCGGGACAGGGCTATGTGAACACTGAAGCTTTCTTT. This translates into CASNPGQGYVNTEAFF.

The CDR3 loop is CASSLDSGQGDNEQFF. The DNA for the CDR3 is TGTGCCAGCAGCTTAGATTCGGGACAGGGAGACAATGAGCAGTTCTTC. The chain is built from TRBV7-8 and TRBJ2-1; TRBD1 agrees at 9 bases. The germline V gene encodes CDR1 SGHVS and CDR2 FQNEAQ. Trimming took 1 base from V and 5 from J; bases not matched to a gene: 6. The CDR3 covers 16 residues.

Notes on this clonotype: A read error is likely, as this CDR3 ends without the conserved phenylalanine or tryptophan. This chain joins TRBV11-3 and TRBJ2-1; TRBD2 agrees at 10 bases. CDR1 is SGHNT and CDR2 is YENEEA in the germline V gene. J lost 9 bases, V lost 3 bases, and 8 bases had no gene match. This CDR3 has 15 amino acids. The CDR3 DNA reads as TGTGCCAGCAGCTTCGGGCTAGCGGGAGAGGGTGAGCAGTTCTAC. This encodes CASSFGLAGEGEQFY.

Ten or more counts support this clonotype. The chain combines TRBV27 with TRBJ2-4; D tentatively fits TRBD1 or TRBD2 (5 bases each). Germline CDR1 is MNHEY and CDR2 is SMNVEV (reference sequence). This CDR3 is 11 amino acids long. Trimming cost V 6 bases and J 11 bases, with 11 bases left between them. CDR3 sequence: CASSRGRLQYF. CDR3 nucleotide sequence: TGTGCCAGCAGCCGGGGCCGTCTTCAGTACTTC.

Comment on this clonotype: This likely stems from a read error, as it lies one base from a far larger clone. This chain links TRBV12-3 or TRBV12-4 with TRBJ2-5; 8 nucleotides line up with TRBD2. This CDR3 comprises 17 residues. The V segment lost 5 bases and the J segment 11 bases; nucleotides outside the gene matches: 22. For the CDR3, the DNA is TGTGCCAGCAGTCCCCTCGCCCCCGGGACTAGAGCGGATGAGCAGTACTTC. Its protein is CASSPLAPGTRADEQYF.

This clonotype has at least ten counts. The V gene is TRBV5-1, the J gene TRBJ2-1, with 10 bases that match TRBD2. Germline V gene lookup returns CDR1 SGHRS and CDR2 YFSETQ. The junction had 6 bases not matched to a gene; V was cut back by 4 bases and J by 5 bases. This CDR3 spans 15 amino acids. CDR3 bases: TGCGCCAGCAGCCTGCTAGCGGGAGTGGACAATGAGCAGTTCTTC. It encodes CASSLLAGVDNEQFF.

The sample holds many counts of this clonotype. The J gene is TRBJ1-4, the V gene TRBV6-1, with TRBD1 matching over 9 bases. The germline V gene has CDR1 MNHNS and CDR2 SASEGT. The CDR3 runs to 14 residues. Trimming removed 6 bases from V and 6 bases from J; junction bases left unmatched: 5. The chain's CDR3 is CASSPDRGDEKLFF. CDR3 bases: TGTGCCAGCAGCCCGGACAGGGGAGATGAAAAACTGTTTTTT.

This clonotype was recorded once. The J gene is TRBJ2-2, the V gene TRBV6-2 or TRBV6-3; D not certain. The CDR3 extends over 14 amino acids. The V gene lost 6 bases and the J gene lost 3 bases, with 11 bases spanning the gap. Germline V gene lookup returns CDR1 MNHEY and CDR2 SVGEGT. The CDR3 reads CASSTAADTGELFF. In DNA form, the CDR3 reads TGTGCCAGCAGCACAGCCGCGGACACCGGGGAGCTGTTTTTT.

This chain uses TRBV11-2 with TRBJ2-5; D is undetermined. CDR1 is SGHAT, CDR2 FQNNGV, per germline. V lost 1 base, J lost 4 bases, and 13 bases lay in between. This CDR3 is 15 amino acids long. Here the CDR3 reads CASSLGAGSTETQYF. The CDR3 DNA reads as TGTGCCAGCAGCTTAGGGGCCGGGTCAACAGAGACCCAGTACTTC.

This clonotype was seen many times. The gene calls are TRBV11-2 and TRBJ2-3; D ambiguous. Germline V lookup: CDR1 SGHAT, CDR2 FQNNGV. The CDR3 spans 13 residues. V was clipped by 5 bases and J by 4 bases, with 10 bases between them. For the CDR3, the DNA is TGTGCCAGCAGCCGCCTAGAGGCAGATACGCAGTATTTT. This translates into CASSRLEADTQYF. Full variable domain (rest looked up from reference TRBV11-2 and TRBJ2-3): EAGVAQSPRYKIIEKRQSVAFWCNPISGHATLYWYQQILGQGPKLLIQFQNNGVVDDSQLPKDRFSAERLKGVDSTLKIQPAKLEDSAVYLCASSRLEADTQYFGPGTRLTVL.

The chain has TRBV2 and TRBJ2-5, with a tentative D call TRBD1 (6 bases). The CDR3 consists of 15 residues. The V gene's germline CDR1 is SNHLY and CDR2 FYNNEI. The V end lost 6 bases, the J end lost 0 bases, and 14 bases lay between the germline ends. CDR3 sequence reads: CASSVAGAHQETQYF. In DNA form, the CDR3 reads TGTGCCAGCAGCGTAGCAGGGGCCCACCAAGAGACCCAGTACTTC. The variable domain in full, with the rest retrieved from reference TRBV2 and TRBJ2-5, is EPEVTQTPSHQVTQMGQEVILRCVPISNHLYFYWYRQILGQKVEFLVSFYNNEISEKSEIFDDQFSVERPDGSNFTLKIRSTKLEDSAMYFCASSVAGAHQETQYFGPGTRLLVL.

This clonotype was counted at least ten times. The chain combines TRBV11-3 with TRBJ2-5; D is uncertain. V lost 3 bases, J lost 1 base, and 12 bases lay in between. CDR1 is SGHNT, CDR2 YENEEA, per germline. The CDR3 is 15 residues long. In DNA form, the CDR3 reads TGTGCCAGCAGCTTGTCTGGCGGAGCCCAAGAGACCCAGTACTTC. Translated: CASSLSGGAQETQYF.

This clonotype was detected ten times or more. The V call is TRBV6-1, the J call TRBJ2-1, with 9 bases that match TRBD2. Germline lookup yields CDR1 MNHNS and CDR2 SASEGT. The CDR3 totals 17 residues. V shed 4 bases, J shed 2 bases, and the junction held 9 bases outside the gene matches. CDR3 DNA: TGTGCCAGCAGTGGTTTCAGCGGGAGGCGAGCCTACAATGAGCAGTTCTTC. It is translated as CASSGFSGRRAYNEQFF.

Comment on this clonotype: A single base is all that separates this from a far larger clone, so a read error is likely. The rearrangement joins TRBV2 to TRBJ2-7; 8 bases are shared with TRBD2. The CDR3 runs 18 residues. Per the germline V gene, CDR1 is SNHLY and CDR2 is FYNNEI. The CDR3 nucleotides are TGTGCCAGCAGTTACTCGGGACTCAAGAGCGGGAGCTCCTACGAGCATTACTTC. Translating gives CASSYSGLKSGSSYEHYF.

This clonotype was found many times. CDR3 sequence (DNA): TGCGCCAGCAGCCTCCTCCCTGGGGGGGACACTGAAGCTTTCTTT. It encodes CASSLLPGGDTEAFF. The V and J genes are TRBV5-1 and TRBJ1-1, with D possibly matching TRBD1 (5 bases). CDR1 and CDR2 (germline): SGHRS, YFSETQ. V dropped 4 bases and J dropped 3 bases, with 16 bases sitting between them. The CDR3 has 15 residues.

As to this clonotype: This CDR3 fails to terminate in the conserved phenylalanine or tryptophan, so it likely reflects a read error. The chain is built from TRBV6-1 and TRBJ1-5; a possible D gene is TRBD1 (5 bases). Trimming shortened V by 4 bases and J by 3 bases, and 19 bases separated the two germline ends. Germline lookup yields CDR1 MNHNS and CDR2 SASEGT. The CDR3 loop spans 17 amino acids. CDR3 DNA sequence: TGTGCCAGCAGTGTTAAACAGGCATTAAGCGTCAATCAGCCCCAGCATTCT. Translated, it gives CASSVKQALSVNQPQHS.